The 4 T cell receptor beta chains reported below all come from one sample, sequenced in a study of PD-L1 blockade in urothelial cancer (dated by TCRdb to 2016 to 2017). Taken with the paper, the label for time point translates to: pretreatment peripheral blood. Library preparation employed the immunoSEQ multiplex PCR assay. TCRdb holds this immuneACCESS table with in-frame rearrangements only. Some clones are missing; in checked studies, unresolved V genes explain under half, and the rest has no known cause. Recorded for this sample are approximately 94,000 clones; 80% to 90% of them occurred a single time. The top ten clonotypes cover 1.5% to 2% of the sample. The sequencing here drew on PBMCs, taken around atezolizumab (anti-PD-L1) treatment. These receptors were taken from a man in his sixties with urothelial cancer.

The V and J genes are TRBV11-3 and TRBJ2-3, with a weak D call TRBD1 (7 bases). Trimming left V 5 bases short and J 4 bases short, with 10 bases between. The CDR3 consists of 13 residues. The germline CDR1 and CDR2 sequences are SGHNT and YENEEA. CDR3 sequence: CASSDREADTQYF. The CDR3 DNA sequence: TGTGCCAGCAGCGACAGGGAGGCAGATACGCAGTATTTT.

The chain employs TRBV4-1 and TRBJ2-5; D might be TRBD2 (6 bases). This CDR3 is built from 15 residues. V gave up 4 bases and J gave up 1 base, with 13 bases separating them. Per germline, CDR1 MGHRA and CDR2 YSYEKL. The CDR3 DNA sequence: TGCGCCAGCAGCCCCGGACGGGGACTCCAAGAGACCCAGTACTTC. This codes for CASSPGRGLQETQYF.

This sequence joins TRBV9 and TRBJ2-5, with D maybe TRBD2 (7 bases). This CDR3 has 15 amino acids. V lost 3 bases to trimming and J lost 2 bases, with 14 bases between them. Germline V gene lookup returns CDR1 SGDLS and CDR2 YYNGEE. CDR3 coding DNA: TGTGCCAGCAGCGAGGGGGGGAGTGGGCAAGAGACCCAGTACTTC. Translation gives CASSEGGSGQETQYF.

The gene calls are TRBV6-4 and TRBJ2-5; 9 positions agree with TRBD2. J was trimmed by 5 bases and V by 3 bases; bases with no gene match: 7. The CDR3 has 15 residues. The V gene's germline CDR1 is MRHNA and CDR2 SNTAGT. The CDR3 loop reads CASSESLAGTETQYF. The CDR3 DNA follows: TGTGCCAGCAGTGAGTCCCTAGCGGGGACGGAGACCCAGTACTTC.